This T cell receptor beta chain was observed in a study of spatial heterogeneity in lung cancer. Study-wide findings and caveats: Counts that tracked tumor mutation counts were those of expanded intratumoral alpha and beta TCRs.

Comments on this clonotype: What it recognizes is unknown.

The time point denotes: sample taken at primary tumor resection. Tumor, nontumor lung or frozen PBMC supplied whole RNA, sequenced without sorting. TCRdb passed the 5' RACE reads through MiXCR, listing each CDR3 protein once. The table shows 9,100 or so distinct CDR3 sequences, with approximately 49% occurring only once. V dropped 0 bases and J dropped 0 bases, with 8 bases sitting between them. The CDR3 spans 16 residues. CDR1 is LGHNA and CDR2 is YSLEER in the germline V gene. The rearrangement links TRBV4-3 to TRBJ2-2, with D possibly matching TRBD2 (5 bases). The clonotype originates from a female donor with early-stage non-small cell lung cancer. The sample was lung tumor tissue, taken at surgery. The CDR3 DNA sequence: TGCGCCAGCAGCCAAGATGTCGGGGCGAACACCGGGGAGCTGTTTTTT. Amino acids: CASSQDVGANTGELFF.